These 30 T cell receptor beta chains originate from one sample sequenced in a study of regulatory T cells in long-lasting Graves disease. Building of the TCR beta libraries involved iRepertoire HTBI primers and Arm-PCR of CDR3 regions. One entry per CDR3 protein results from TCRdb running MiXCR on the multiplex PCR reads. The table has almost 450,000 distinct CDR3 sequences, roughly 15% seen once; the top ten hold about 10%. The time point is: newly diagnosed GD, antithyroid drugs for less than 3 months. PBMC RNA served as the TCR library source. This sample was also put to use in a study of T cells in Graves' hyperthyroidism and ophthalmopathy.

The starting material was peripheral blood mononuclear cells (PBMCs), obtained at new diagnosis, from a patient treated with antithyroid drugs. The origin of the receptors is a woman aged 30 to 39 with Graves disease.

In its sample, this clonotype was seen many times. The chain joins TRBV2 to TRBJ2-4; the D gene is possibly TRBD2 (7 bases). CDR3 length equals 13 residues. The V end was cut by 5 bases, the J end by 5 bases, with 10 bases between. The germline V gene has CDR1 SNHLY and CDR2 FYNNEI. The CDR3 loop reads CASSLGGQNIQYF. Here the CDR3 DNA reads TGTGCCAGCAGTCTCGGGGGGCAAAACATTCAGTACTTC.

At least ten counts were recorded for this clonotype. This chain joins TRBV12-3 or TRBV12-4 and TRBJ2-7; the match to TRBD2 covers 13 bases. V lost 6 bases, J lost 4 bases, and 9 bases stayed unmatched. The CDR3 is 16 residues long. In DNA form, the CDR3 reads TGTGCCAGCAGCGCCACCACTAGCGGGAGGGAATACGAGCAGTACTTC. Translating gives CASSATTSGREYEQYF.

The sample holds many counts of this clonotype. CDR3: CASSLGQGRADTQYF. The CDR3 region has the DNA TGTGCCAGCAGTTTAGGACAGGGGAGGGCAGATACGCAGTATTTT. V gene TRBV28 combines with J gene TRBJ2-3, with 9 bases matching TRBD1. Germline V gene lookup returns CDR1 MDHEN and CDR2 SYDVKM. Germline trimming cut 2 bases from V and 4 bases from J; bases unmatched to any gene: 4. The CDR3 contains 15 residues.

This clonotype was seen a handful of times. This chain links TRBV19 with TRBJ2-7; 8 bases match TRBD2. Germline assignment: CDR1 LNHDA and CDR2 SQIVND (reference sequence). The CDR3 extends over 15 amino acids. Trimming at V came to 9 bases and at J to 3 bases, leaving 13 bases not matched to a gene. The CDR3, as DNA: TGTGCCAGCGAGAGGCGGGGGGCGACCTACTACGAGCAGTACTTC. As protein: CASERRGATYYEQYF. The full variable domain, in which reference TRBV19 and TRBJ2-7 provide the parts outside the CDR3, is DGGITQSPKYLFRKEGQNVTLSCEQNLNHDAMYWYRQDPGQGLRLIYYSQIVNDFQKGDIAEGYSVSREKKESFPLTVTSAQKNPTAFYLCASERRGATYYEQYFGPGTRLTVT.

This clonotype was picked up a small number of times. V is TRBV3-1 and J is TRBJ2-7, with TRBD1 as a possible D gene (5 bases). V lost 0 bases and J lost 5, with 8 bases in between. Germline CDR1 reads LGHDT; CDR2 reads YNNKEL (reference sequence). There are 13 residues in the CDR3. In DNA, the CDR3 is TGTGCCAGCAGCCAAGACGCAGGGAACGAGCAGTACTTC. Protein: CASSQDAGNEQYF.

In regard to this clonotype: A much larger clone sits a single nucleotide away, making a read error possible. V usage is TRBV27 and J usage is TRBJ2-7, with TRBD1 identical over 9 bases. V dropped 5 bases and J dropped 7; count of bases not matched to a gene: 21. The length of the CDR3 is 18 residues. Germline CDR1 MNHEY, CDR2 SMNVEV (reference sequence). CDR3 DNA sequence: TGTGCCAGCAGTCCCAAGGGGGGGGGGACAGGGTTCTACAATGAGCAGTACTTC. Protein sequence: CASSPKGGGTGFYNEQYF.

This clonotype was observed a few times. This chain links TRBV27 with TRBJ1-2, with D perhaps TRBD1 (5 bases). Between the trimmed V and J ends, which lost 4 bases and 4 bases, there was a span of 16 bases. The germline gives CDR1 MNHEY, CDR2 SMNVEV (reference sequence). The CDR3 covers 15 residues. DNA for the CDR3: TGTGCCAGCAGTTCCTCATGGGGGACCTTCTATGGCTACACCTTC. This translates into CASSSSWGTFYGYTF.

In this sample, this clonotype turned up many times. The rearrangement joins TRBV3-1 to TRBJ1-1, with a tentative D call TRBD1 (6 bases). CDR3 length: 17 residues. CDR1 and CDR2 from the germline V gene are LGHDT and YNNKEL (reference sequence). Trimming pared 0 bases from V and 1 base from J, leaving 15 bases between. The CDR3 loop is CASSQDLTGLQNTEAFF. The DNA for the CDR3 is TGTGCCAGCAGCCAAGACCTCACAGGGCTACAGAACACTGAAGCTTTCTTT. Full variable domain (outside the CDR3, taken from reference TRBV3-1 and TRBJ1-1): DTAVSQTPKYLVTQMGNDKSIKCEQNLGHDTMYWYKQDSKKFLKIMFSYNNKELIINETVPNRFSPKSPDKAHLNLHINSLELGDSAVYFCASSQDLTGLQNTEAFFGQGTRLTVV.

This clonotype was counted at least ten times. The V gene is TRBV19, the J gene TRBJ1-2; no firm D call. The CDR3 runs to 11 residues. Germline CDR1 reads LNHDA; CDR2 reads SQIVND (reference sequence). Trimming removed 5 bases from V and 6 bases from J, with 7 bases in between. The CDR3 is CASSQSHGYTF. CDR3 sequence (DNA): TGTGCCAGTAGTCAGAGCCATGGCTACACCTTC.

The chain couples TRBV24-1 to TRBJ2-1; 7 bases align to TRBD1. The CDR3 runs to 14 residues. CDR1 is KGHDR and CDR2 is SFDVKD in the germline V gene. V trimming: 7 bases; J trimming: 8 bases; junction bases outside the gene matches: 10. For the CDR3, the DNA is TGTGCCACCAGCGAATATCAGGGGGTGCATGAGCAGTTCTTC. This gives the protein CATSEYQGVHEQFF.

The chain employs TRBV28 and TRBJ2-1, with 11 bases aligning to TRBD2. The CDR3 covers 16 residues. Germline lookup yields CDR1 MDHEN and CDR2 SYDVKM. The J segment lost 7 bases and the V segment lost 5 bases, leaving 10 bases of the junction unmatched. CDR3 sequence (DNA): TGTGCCAGCAGTCCGACTAGCGGGGTGCCTAAGAATGAGCAGTTCTTC. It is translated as CASSPTSGVPKNEQFF. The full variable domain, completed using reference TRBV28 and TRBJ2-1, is DVKVTQSSRYLVKRTGEKVFLECVQDMDHENMFWYRQDPGLGLRLIYFSYDVKMKEKGDIPEGYSVSREKKERFSLILESASTNQTSMYLCASSPTSGVPKNEQFFGPGTRLTVL.

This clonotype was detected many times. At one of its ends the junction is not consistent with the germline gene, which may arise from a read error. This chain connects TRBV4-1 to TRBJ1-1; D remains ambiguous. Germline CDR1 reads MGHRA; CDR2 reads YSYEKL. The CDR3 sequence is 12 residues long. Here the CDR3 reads CASSQDGTEAFF. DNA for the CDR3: TGTGCCAGCAGCCAAGATGGGACTGAAGCTTTCTTT.

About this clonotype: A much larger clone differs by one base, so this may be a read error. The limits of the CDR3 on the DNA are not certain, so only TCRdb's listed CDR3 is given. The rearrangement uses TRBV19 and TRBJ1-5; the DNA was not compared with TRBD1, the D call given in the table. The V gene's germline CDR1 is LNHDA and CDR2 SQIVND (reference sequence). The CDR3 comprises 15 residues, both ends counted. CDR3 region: CASSIRFGGDQPQHF.

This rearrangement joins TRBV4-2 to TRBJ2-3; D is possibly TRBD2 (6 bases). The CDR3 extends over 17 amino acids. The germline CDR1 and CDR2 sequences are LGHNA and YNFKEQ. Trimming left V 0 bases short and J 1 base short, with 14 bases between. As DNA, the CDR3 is TGTGCCAGCAGCCAAGATTTGCGGGAAATGGGCACAGATACGCAGTATTTT. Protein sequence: CASSQDLREMGTDTQYF.

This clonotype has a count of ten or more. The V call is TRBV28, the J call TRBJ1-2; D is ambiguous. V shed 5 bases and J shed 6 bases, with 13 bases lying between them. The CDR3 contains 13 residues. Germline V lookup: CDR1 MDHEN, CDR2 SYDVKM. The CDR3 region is CASSGGRRNGYTF. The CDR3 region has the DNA TGTGCCAGCAGTGGTGGGAGACGGAATGGCTACACCTTC.

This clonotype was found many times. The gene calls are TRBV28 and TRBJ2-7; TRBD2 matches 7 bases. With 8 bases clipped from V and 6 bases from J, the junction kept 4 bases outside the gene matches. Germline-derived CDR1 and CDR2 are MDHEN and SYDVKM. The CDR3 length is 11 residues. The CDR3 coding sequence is TGTGCCAGCTTCGGGGGGAGCGAGCAGTACTTC. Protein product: CASFGGSEQYF.

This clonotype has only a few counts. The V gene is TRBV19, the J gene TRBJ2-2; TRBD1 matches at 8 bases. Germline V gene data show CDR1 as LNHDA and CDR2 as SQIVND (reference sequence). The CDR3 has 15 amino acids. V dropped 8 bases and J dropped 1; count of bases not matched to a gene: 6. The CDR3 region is CASRPGTGNTGELFF. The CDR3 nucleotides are TGTGCCAGTCGGCCCGGGACAGGGAACACCGGGGAGCTGTTTTTT.

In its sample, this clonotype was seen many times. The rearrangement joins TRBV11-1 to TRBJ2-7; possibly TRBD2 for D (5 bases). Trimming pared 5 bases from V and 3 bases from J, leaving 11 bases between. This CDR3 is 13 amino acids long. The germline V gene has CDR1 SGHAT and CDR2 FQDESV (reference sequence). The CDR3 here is CASSLQSGYEQYF. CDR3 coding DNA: TGTGCCAGCAGCCTCCAGAGCGGCTACGAGCAGTACTTC.

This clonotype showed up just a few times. CDR3 nucleotides: TGCGCCAGCAGTGGCGGACTAGCGGGAGTTAGTGAGCAGTTCTTC. As protein: CASSGGLAGVSEQFF. The chain has TRBV10-1 and TRBJ2-1, with TRBD2 matching 13 bases. V dropped 4 bases and J dropped 9; count of bases not matched to a gene: 6. The CDR3 is made up of 15 amino acids. Germline loops: CDR1 WNHNN, CDR2 SYGVQD (reference sequence).

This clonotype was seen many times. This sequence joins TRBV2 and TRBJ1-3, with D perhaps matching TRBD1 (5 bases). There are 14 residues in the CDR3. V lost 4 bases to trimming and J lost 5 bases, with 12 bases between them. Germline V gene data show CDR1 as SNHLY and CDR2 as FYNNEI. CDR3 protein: CASSGQTVRNTIYF. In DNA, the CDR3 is TGTGCCAGCAGTGGACAGACAGTACGAAACACCATATATTTT.

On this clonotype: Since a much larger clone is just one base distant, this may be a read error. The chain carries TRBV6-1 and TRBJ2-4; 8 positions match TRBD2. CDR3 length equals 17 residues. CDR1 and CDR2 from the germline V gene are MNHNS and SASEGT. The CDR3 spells CASSAGNSGIAKDIQYF. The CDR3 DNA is TGTGCCAGCAGTGCCGGGAATAGCGGGATTGCCAAAGACATTCAGTACTTC.

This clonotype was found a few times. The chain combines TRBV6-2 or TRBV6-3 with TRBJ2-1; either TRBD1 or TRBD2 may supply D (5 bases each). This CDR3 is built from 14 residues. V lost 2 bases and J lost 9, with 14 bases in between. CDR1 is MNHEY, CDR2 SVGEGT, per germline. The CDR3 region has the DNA TGTGCCAGCAGTTACACTCGGGGTACAGGTGAGCAGTTCTTC. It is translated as CASSYTRGTGEQFF.

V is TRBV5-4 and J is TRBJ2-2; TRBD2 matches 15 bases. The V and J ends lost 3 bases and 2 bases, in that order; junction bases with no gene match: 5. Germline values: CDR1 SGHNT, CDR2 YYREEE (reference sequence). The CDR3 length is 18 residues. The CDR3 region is CASSSGLAGGANTGELFF. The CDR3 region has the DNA TGTGCCAGCAGCTCTGGACTAGCGGGAGGGGCAAACACCGGGGAGCTGTTTTTT.

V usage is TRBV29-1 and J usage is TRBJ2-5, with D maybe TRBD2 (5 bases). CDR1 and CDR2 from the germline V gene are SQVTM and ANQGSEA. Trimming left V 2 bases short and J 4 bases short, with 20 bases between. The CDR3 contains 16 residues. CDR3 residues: CSVERVSGSRRETQYF. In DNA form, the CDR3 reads TGCAGCGTTGAAAGAGTAAGTGGGAGCCGGAGAGAGACCCAGTACTTC.

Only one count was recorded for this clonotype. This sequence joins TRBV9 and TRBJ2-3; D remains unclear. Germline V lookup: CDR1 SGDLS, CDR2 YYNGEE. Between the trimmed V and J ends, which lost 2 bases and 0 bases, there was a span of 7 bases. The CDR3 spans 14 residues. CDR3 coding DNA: TGTGCCAGCAGCGTTCTCGCTAGCACAGATACGCAGTATTTT. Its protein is CASSVLASTDTQYF.

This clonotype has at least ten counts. The CDR3 loop reads CSARKAGDYYEQYF. The CDR3 DNA sequence: TGCAGTGCTAGAAAGGCCGGGGACTACTACGAGCAGTACTTC. The V gene is TRBV20-1, the J gene TRBJ2-7; 7 bases agree with TRBD2. After removal of 2 bases from V and 3 bases from J, the junction contained 7 bases not matched to a gene. There are 14 residues in the CDR3. Germline V gene sequence: CDR1 DFQATT, CDR2 SNEGSKA (reference sequence).

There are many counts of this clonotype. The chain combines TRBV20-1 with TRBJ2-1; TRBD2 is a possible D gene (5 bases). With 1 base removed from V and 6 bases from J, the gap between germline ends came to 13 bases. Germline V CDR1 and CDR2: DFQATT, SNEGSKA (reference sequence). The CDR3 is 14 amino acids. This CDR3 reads CSARGGLGINEQFF. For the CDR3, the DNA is TGCAGTGCTAGAGGAGGGCTCGGGATCAATGAGCAGTTCTTC.

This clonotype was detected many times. The CDR3 protein is CASSPAIGQPQHF. CDR3 DNA sequence: TGTGCCAGCAGCCCGGCCATAGGCCAGCCCCAGCATTTT. The chain carries TRBV3-1 and TRBJ1-5; D call uncertain. The germline CDR1 and CDR2 sequences are LGHDT and YNNKEL (reference sequence). The CDR3 extends over 13 amino acids. Trimming removed 4 bases from V and 7 bases from J, with 11 bases in between.

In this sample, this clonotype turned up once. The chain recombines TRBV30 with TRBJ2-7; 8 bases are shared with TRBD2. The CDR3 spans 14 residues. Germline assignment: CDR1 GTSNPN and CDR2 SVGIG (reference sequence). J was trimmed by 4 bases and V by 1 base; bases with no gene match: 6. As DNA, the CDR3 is TGTGCCTGGAGTGGTCAGCGGGAGCCTTACGAGCAGTACTTC. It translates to CAWSGQREPYEQYF.

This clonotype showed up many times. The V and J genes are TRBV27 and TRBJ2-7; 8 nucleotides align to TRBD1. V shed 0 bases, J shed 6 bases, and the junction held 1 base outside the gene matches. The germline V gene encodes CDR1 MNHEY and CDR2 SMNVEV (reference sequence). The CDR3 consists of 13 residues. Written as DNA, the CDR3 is TGTGCCAGCAGTTTATCGGGGACAGGCGAGCAGTACTTC. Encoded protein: CASSLSGTGEQYF.